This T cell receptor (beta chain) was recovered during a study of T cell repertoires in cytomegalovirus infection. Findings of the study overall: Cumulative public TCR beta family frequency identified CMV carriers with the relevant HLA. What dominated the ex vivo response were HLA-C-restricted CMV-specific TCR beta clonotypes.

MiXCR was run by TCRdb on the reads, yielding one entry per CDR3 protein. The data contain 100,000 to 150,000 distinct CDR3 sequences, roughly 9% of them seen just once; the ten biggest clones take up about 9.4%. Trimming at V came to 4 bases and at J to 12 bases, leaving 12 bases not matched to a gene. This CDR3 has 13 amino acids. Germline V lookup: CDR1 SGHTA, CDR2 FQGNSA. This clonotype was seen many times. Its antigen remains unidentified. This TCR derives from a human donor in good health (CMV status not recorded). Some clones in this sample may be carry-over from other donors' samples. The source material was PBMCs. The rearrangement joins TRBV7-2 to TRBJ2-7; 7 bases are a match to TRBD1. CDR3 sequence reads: CASSSSPGQLSYF. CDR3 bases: TGTGCCAGCAGCTCGTCACCGGGACAGCTATCGTACTTC. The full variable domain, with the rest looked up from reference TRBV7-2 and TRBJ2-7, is GAGVSQSPSNKVTEKGKDVELRCDPISGHTALYWYRQSLGQGLEFLIYFQGNSAPDKSGLPSDRFSAERTGGSVSTLTIQRTQQEDSAVYLCASSSSPGQLSYFGPGTRLTVT.